This TCR beta chain is drawn from a study of T cell responses to AZD1222 COVID-19 vaccine. The wider study: Investigators merged groups given second doses at roughly 4 or roughly 12 weeks.

Clones were sequenced by immunoSEQ multiplex PCR, and TCRdb holds only the in-frame ones, with some missing. The sample contains tens of thousands of clones, 75% to 90% of which appear only once. Study observations and caveats: Clonal diversity may have been underestimated, and the donors were mostly white British, with more females than males. Receipt of two AZD1222 doses was followed by a rise in Spike-specific TCR breadth and depth.

Comments on this clone: No antigen is known for it.

The germline V and J ends were trimmed by 5 bases and 0 bases, with 20 bases remaining between them. From germline, CDR1 is SGHRS and CDR2 YFSETQ. There are 17 residues in the CDR3. The chain carries TRBV5-1 and TRBJ1-1; D is perhaps TRBD1 (6 bases). This TCR derives from an adult in good health. Sequencing was performed on peripheral blood, taken on day 0 of AZD1222 vaccination. CDR3 DNA sequence: TGCGCCAGCAGTCCCCAACCGGGACAACCTTTGAACACTGAAGCTTTCTTT. It encodes CASSPQPGQPLNTEAFF.